What follows are 29 T cell receptor beta chains derived from one specimen sequenced in a study of T cell responses to AZD1222 COVID-19 vaccine. Assay: immunoSEQ multiplex PCR; the TCRdb copy retains only in-frame clones and omits some. The data contain under 130,000 clones, 75% to 95% of them singletons. The sample here was peripheral blood, taken on day 0 of AZD1222 vaccination. The receptors come from an adult in good health.

V is TRBV6-5 and J is TRBJ1-2; D is unresolved. V lost 3 bases and J 2 bases, leaving 7 bases between the germline ends. The CDR3 length is 13 residues. Germline V gene data show CDR1 as MNHEY and CDR2 as SVGAGI. This CDR3 reads CASSYNENYGYTF. DNA for the CDR3: TGTGCCAGCAGTTATAACGAGAACTATGGCTACACCTTC.

The chain combines TRBV3-1 (or the pseudogene TRBV3-2) with TRBJ1-5, with D possibly matching TRBD1 (5 bases). V lost 0 bases, J lost 4 bases, and 10 bases lay in between. Germline-derived CDR1 and CDR2 are LGHDT and YNNKEL (reference sequence). The CDR3 loop spans 15 amino acids. CDR3 region: CASSQESGVNQPQHF. Written as DNA, the CDR3 is TGTGCCAGCAGCCAAGAGTCGGGGGTAAATCAGCCCCAGCATTTT.

The rearrangement uses TRBV28 and TRBJ1-2, with D possibly being TRBD1 (5 bases). From germline, CDR1 is MDHEN and CDR2 SYDVKM. V lost 8 bases, J lost 4 bases, and 23 bases lay in between. The CDR3 extends over 16 amino acids. CDR3 in DNA: TGTGCCAGCGGGGGGAGGGGCTCTACTATCTTCTATGGCTACACCTTC. Translation gives CASGGRGSTIFYGYTF.

The chain carries TRBV6-1 and TRBJ1-2; possible D gene TRBD1, 5 bases. Between the trimmed V and J ends, which lost 0 bases and 5 bases, there was a span of 31 bases. CDR1 MNHNS and CDR2 SASEGT come from the germline V gene. The CDR3 sequence is 21 residues long. CDR3 bases: TGTGCCAGCAGTGAAGCGCTTCGTGGGAGGTTGGAGCCGTCGGGGCAGTATGGCTACACCTTC. Translated, it gives CASSEALRGRLEPSGQYGYTF.

The chain combines TRBV2 with TRBJ1-2, with D maybe TRBD1 (5 bases). CDR3 size: 13 residues. The ends were cut back, 3 bases at V and 10 bases at J, with 15 bases in the middle. Germline values: CDR1 SNHLY, CDR2 FYNNEI. CDR3 sequence (DNA): TGTGCCAGCAGTGATCAGGGTTACCCGCTCTACACCTTC. Translating it yields CASSDQGYPLYTF.

The chain joins TRBV28 to TRBJ2-5, with D maybe TRBD1 (5 bases). CDR3 length equals 14 residues. Germline loops: CDR1 MDHEN, CDR2 SYDVKM. The ends were cut back, 4 bases at V and 5 bases at J, with 14 bases in the middle. In DNA form, the CDR3 reads TGTGCCAGCAGTTCTAGGGGCGTCGGGGAGACCCAGTACTTC. This codes for CASSSRGVGETQYF. Full variable domain (rest looked up from reference TRBV28 and TRBJ2-5): DVKVTQSSRYLVKRTGEKVFLECVQDMDHENMFWYRQDPGLGLRLIYFSYDVKMKEKGDIPEGYSVSREKKERFSLILESASTNQTSMYLCASSSRGVGETQYFGPGTRLLVL.

The genes are TRBV28 and TRBJ1-1; D gene ambiguous. The V end lost 3 bases, the J end lost 2 bases, and 19 bases lay between the germline ends. The CDR3 has 17 residues. Germline-derived CDR1 and CDR2 are MDHEN and SYDVKM. The CDR3 is CASSLSAVFGGNTEAFF. The CDR3 bases are TGTGCCAGCAGTTTGTCGGCGGTTTTCGGTGGAAACACTGAAGCTTTCTTT.

The gene calls are TRBV4-2 and TRBJ1-4, with D perhaps TRBD1 (5 bases). Per germline, CDR1 LGHNA and CDR2 YNFKEQ. With 1 base removed from V and 7 bases from J, the gap between germline ends came to 7 bases. The CDR3 has 13 residues. CDR3 bases: TGTGCCAGCAGCCAAGCCGGGGGTGAAAAACTGTTTTTT. It translates to CASSQAGGEKLFF.

This clone was seen only once. One end of the junction varies from germline; a read error may be responsible. The genes are TRBV7-2 and TRBJ2-5; 10 bases are a match to TRBD2. Germline lookup yields CDR1 SGHTA and CDR2 FQGNSA. The CDR3 runs 14 residues. The CDR3 bases are TGTGCCAGCAGCCTAGCGGGAGTCGTAGGGACCCAGTACTTC. It translates to CASSLAGVVGTQYF.

This chain links TRBV19 with TRBJ1-2; 12 nucleotides agree with TRBD1. The V and J ends lost 7 bases and 6 bases, in that order; junction bases with no gene match: 12. Looked up from germline, CDR1 is LNHDA and CDR2 is SQIVND (reference sequence). CDR3 length: 16 residues. The CDR3 DNA sequence: TGTGCCAGTAATCCTCAACCGGGACAGGGGGCAGATGGCTACACCTTC. Residues: CASNPQPGQGADGYTF.

This clone was counted between two and nine times. The chain has TRBV24-1 and TRBJ2-1, with TRBD2 matching 8 bases. Germline V gene sequence: CDR1 KGHDR, CDR2 SFDVKD. The ends lost 9 bases at V and 5 bases at J; junction bases unmatched: 8. The CDR3 covers 14 residues. DNA of the CDR3: TGTGCCACCGACGACGGGAGGGGACACAATGAGCAGTTCTTC. The encoded protein is CATDDGRGHNEQFF.

The chain recombines TRBV6-5 with TRBJ2-3; a possible D gene is TRBD2 (5 bases). The CDR3 length is 14 residues. The ends were cut back, 8 bases at V and 5 bases at J, with 17 bases in the middle. Germline-derived CDR1 and CDR2 are MNHEY and SVGAGI. The CDR3 loop is CASATRGSEDTQYF. DNA for the CDR3: TGTGCCAGCGCTACTAGAGGGTCCGAAGATACGCAGTATTTT.

The V and J genes are TRBV10-3 and TRBJ2-2; 8 bases align to TRBD2. Germline lookup yields CDR1 ENHRY and CDR2 SYGVKD. The J segment lost 0 bases and the V segment lost 10 bases, leaving 7 bases of the junction unmatched. The CDR3 is 15 amino acids. The CDR3: CATSRGGPNTGELFF. As DNA, the CDR3 is TGTGCCACCTCACGGGGGGGCCCGAACACCGGGGAGCTGTTTTTT.

This chain links TRBV6-1 with TRBJ2-7; D is possibly TRBD1 (5 bases). There are 16 residues in the CDR3. Deletions cut 2 bases from V and 0 bases from J, with 14 bases between. Per the germline V gene, CDR1 is MNHNS and CDR2 is SASEGT. CDR3 nucleotide sequence: TGTGCCAGCAGTGAATCAGACAGCCAGAGCTCCTACGAGCAGTACTTC. This sequence encodes CASSESDSQSSYEQYF.

V is TRBV14 and J is TRBJ1-1; 11 nucleotides agree with TRBD1. The length of the CDR3 is 16 residues. Trimming cost V 5 bases and J 3 bases; bases outside gene matches: 8. Germline CDR1 and CDR2: SGHDN and FVKESK. CDR3 protein: CASSSGQGALDTEAFF. The CDR3 DNA follows: TGTGCCAGCAGCTCCGGACAGGGGGCATTGGACACTGAAGCTTTCTTT.

The rearrangement joins TRBV5-6 to TRBJ2-1; the D gene is possibly TRBD2 (7 bases). V dropped 0 bases and J dropped 2 bases, with 12 bases sitting between them. This CDR3 comprises 16 residues. The germline V gene has CDR1 SGHDT and CDR2 YYEEEE. The CDR3 loop reads CASSLVTGGTYNEQFF. The DNA of the CDR3 is TGTGCCAGCAGCTTGGTAACGGGGGGCACCTACAATGAGCAGTTCTTC.

The chain uses TRBV9 and TRBJ1-5; D possibly corresponds to TRBD1 (6 bases). CDR3 size: 15 residues. V lost 2 bases and J 0 bases, leaving 9 bases between the germline ends. CDR1 is SGDLS, CDR2 YYNGEE, per germline. The CDR3, as DNA: TGTGCCAGCAGCGTGACGGACAGTAGCAATCAGCCCCAGCATTTT. Its protein product is CASSVTDSSNQPQHF.

This chain joins TRBV18 and TRBJ1-1, with a weak D call TRBD1 (5 bases). The CDR3 runs to 14 residues. V was cut by 2 bases and J by 4 bases, with 11 bases left in between. CDR1 and CDR2 (germline): KGHSH, LQKENI. In DNA form, the CDR3 reads TGTGCCAGCTCACCATTGAGGGGAGGCACTGAAGCTTTCTTT. Its translation is CASSPLRGGTEAFF.

This clone appeared a single time. The chain recombines TRBV19 with TRBJ2-3; 10 bases align to TRBD2. V lost 5 bases, J lost 3 bases, and 2 bases stayed unmatched. This CDR3 comprises 14 residues. CDR1 is LNHDA and CDR2 is SQIVND in the germline V gene (reference sequence). The CDR3 DNA is TGTGCCAGTAGTGAGACTAGCGGGACAGATACGCAGTATTTT. Encoded protein: CASSETSGTDTQYF.

The chain is built from TRBV21-1 and TRBJ2-1; TRBD2, the table's D call, lacks a check against the DNA. TRBV21-1 is a pseudogene segment. The CDR3 has 18 amino acids. CDR3 nucleotide sequence: TGTGCCAGCAGCAAAGGATCTCGCCCCGTTGACCTAGACAATGAGCAGTTCTTC. Protein sequence: CASSKGSRPVDLDNEQFF.

V usage is TRBV7-2 and J usage is TRBJ2-7; TRBD2 agrees at 8 bases. The CDR3 runs to 15 residues. Germline assignment: CDR1 SGHTA and CDR2 FQGNSA. The trim removed 1 base at V and 3 bases at J, leaving 5 bases unmatched. The CDR3 nucleotides read TGTGCCAGCAGCTTAGGCGCTAGCGGGCTCTACGAGCAGTACTTC. This sequence encodes CASSLGASGLYEQYF.

This clone appeared a single time. The chain uses TRBV29-1 and TRBJ2-1, with D perhaps given as TRBD1 or TRBD2 (5 bases each). Trimming removed 2 bases from V and 7 bases from J, with 15 bases in between. Germline-derived CDR1 and CDR2 are SQVTM and ANQGSEA. The CDR3 runs 14 residues. CDR3 DNA sequence: TGCAGCGTTGAATCAGGGAGAGAAAAGAATGAGCAGTTCTTC. Protein: CSVESGREKNEQFF.

This chain joins TRBV7-9 and TRBJ2-2; 9 bases are a match to TRBD2. Germline V CDR1 and CDR2: SEHNR, FQNEAQ (reference sequence). The CDR3 has 17 residues. The ends lost 4 bases at V and 5 bases at J; junction bases unmatched: 11. The CDR3 spells CASSSAGGRGTTGELFF. The DNA for the CDR3 is TGTGCCAGCAGCTCCGCGGGGGGGCGCGGGACGACCGGGGAGCTGTTTTTT.

The chain has TRBV5-1 and TRBJ1-1; TRBD1 matches 7 bases. V shed 3 bases, J shed 5 bases, and the junction held 10 bases outside the gene matches. Germline V gene lookup returns CDR1 SGHRS and CDR2 YFSETQ. The CDR3 covers 15 residues. This chain's CDR3 is CASSSRQGLGTEAFF. The CDR3 bases are TGCGCCAGCAGCTCCCGACAGGGATTAGGGACTGAAGCTTTCTTT.

The chain recombines TRBV24-1 with TRBJ2-3, with 7 bases aligning to TRBD2. From germline, CDR1 is KGHDR and CDR2 SFDVKD. V shed 0 bases, J shed 1 base, and the junction held 6 bases outside the gene matches. The CDR3 is made up of 17 amino acids. The DNA of the CDR3 is TGTGCCACCAGTGATTTGCGGCTAGCGGACCGCACAGATACGCAGTATTTT. As protein: CATSDLRLADRTDTQYF.

This clone was observed a handful of times. The CDR3 DNA is TGTGCCAGCAGCCTCCGGAGCCGGGACAGTGAAGCTTTCTTT. This sequence encodes CASSLRSRDSEAFF. The gene calls are TRBV4-2 and TRBJ1-1; 7 bases are a match to TRBD1. The CDR3 runs to 14 residues. From germline, CDR1 is LGHNA and CDR2 YNFKEQ. V lost 4 bases to trimming and J lost 7 bases; unmatched junction nucleotides: 9.

This rearrangement joins TRBV19 to TRBJ2-1; 9 bases map to TRBD2. Trimming at V came to 3 bases and at J to 7 bases, leaving 10 bases not matched to a gene. Germline values: CDR1 LNHDA, CDR2 SQIVND (reference sequence). The CDR3 consists of 16 residues. CDR3 nucleotide sequence: TGTGCCAGTAGTATCTATCTAGCGGGAACCCGGAATGAGCAGTTCTTC. It codes for CASSIYLAGTRNEQFF.

This chain connects TRBV18 to TRBJ1-5, with D possibly matching TRBD1 (5 bases). The CDR3 has 15 residues. Trimming pared 3 bases from V and 4 bases from J, leaving 13 bases between. Germline V CDR1 and CDR2: KGHSH, LQKENI. The CDR3 spells CASSPREGRNQPQHF. In DNA, the CDR3 is TGTGCCAGCTCACCCCGGGAGGGGAGGAATCAGCCCCAGCATTTT. The variable domain in full, with the rest retrieved from reference TRBV18 and TRBJ1-5, is NAGVMQNPRHLVRRRGQEARLRCSPMKGHSHVYWYRQLPEEGLKFMVYLQKENIIDESGMPKERFSAEFPKEGPSILRIQQVVRGDSAAYFCASSPREGRNQPQHFGDGTRLSIL.

The genes are TRBV28 and TRBJ1-2; D is ambiguous. Deletions cut 6 bases from V and 3 bases from J, with 8 bases between. The CDR3 is made up of 12 amino acids. CDR1 is MDHEN, CDR2 SYDVKM, per germline. CDR3 sequence reads: CASRRADYGYTF. CDR3 sequence (DNA): TGTGCCAGCAGGCGCGCGGACTATGGCTACACCTTC.